The sequence of this T cell receptor beta chain was determined in a study of cytomegalovirus exposure and HLA in healthy donors. On this clone: Its antigen remains unknown.

Assay: immunoSEQ multiplex PCR; the TCRdb copy retains only in-frame clones and omits some. The top ten hold 1.5% to 2% of the sample, which has under 250,000 clones, 87% seen once. CDR3 length: 13 residues. Deletions cut 8 bases from V and 4 bases from J, with 14 bases between. The germline V gene has CDR1 SNHLY and CDR2 FYNNEI. Study outcomes and limitations: Most observed TCR sequences were rare, whereas some public TCRs were detected in many donors. That first-cohort TCR clusters tended to co-occur in the 95 to 150 validation repertoires was found in a later analysis. The classifier reportedly diagnosed cytomegalovirus status with high sensitivity and specificity.

The sequence derives from a woman aged 18-30 years in good health and CMV-seropositive. V and J are TRBV2 and TRBJ1-2; D unresolved. Input material: PBMCs. In DNA form, the CDR3 reads TGTGCCAGCCTTGACGGGGAGGGCTATGGCTACACCTTC. This sequence encodes CASLDGEGYGYTF.